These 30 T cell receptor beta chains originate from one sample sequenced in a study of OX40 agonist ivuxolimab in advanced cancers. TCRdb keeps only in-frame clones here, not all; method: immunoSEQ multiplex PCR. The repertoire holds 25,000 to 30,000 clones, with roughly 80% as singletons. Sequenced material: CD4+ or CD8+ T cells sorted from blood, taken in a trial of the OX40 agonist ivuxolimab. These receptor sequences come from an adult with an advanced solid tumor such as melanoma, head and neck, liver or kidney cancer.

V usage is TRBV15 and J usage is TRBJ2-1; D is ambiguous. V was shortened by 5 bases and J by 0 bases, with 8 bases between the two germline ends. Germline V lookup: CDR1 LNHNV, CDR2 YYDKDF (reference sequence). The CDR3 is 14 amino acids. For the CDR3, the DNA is TGTGCCACCAGCCCGGGCAGCTCCTACAATGAGCAGTTCTTC. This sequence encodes CATSPGSSYNEQFF.

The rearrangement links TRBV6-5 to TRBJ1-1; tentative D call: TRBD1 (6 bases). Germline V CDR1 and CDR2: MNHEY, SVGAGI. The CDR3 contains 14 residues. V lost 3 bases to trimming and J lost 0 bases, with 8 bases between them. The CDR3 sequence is CASSYQGMNTEAFF. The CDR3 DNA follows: TGTGCCAGCAGTTATCAGGGGATGAACACTGAAGCTTTCTTT.

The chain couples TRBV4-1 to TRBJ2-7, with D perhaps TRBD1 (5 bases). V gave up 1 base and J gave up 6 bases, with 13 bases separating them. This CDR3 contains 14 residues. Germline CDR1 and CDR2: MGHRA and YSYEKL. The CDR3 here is CASSQGDKGFEQYF. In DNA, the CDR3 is TGCGCCAGCAGCCAAGGGGATAAGGGGTTCGAGCAGTACTTC.

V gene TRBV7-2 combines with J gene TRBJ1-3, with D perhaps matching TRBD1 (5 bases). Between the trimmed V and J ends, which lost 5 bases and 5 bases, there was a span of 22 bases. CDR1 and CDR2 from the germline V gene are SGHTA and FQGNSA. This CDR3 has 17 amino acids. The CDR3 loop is CASSRKRGREGRNTIYF. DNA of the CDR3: TGTGCCAGCAGCCGGAAGCGAGGTCGTGAGGGGAGAAACACCATATATTTT.

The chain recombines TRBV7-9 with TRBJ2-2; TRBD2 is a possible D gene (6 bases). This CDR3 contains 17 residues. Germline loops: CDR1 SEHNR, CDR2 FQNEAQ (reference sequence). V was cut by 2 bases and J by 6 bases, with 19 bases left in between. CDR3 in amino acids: CASSLSGGAAGAGELFF. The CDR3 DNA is TGTGCCAGCAGCTTAAGTGGCGGGGCTGCCGGGGCCGGGGAGCTGTTTTTT.

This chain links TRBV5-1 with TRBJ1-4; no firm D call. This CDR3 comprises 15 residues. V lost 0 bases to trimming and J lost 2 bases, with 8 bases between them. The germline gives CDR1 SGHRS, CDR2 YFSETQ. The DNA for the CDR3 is TGCGCCAGCAGCTTGGGGGTCGGGACTAATGAAAAACTGTTTTTT. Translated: CASSLGVGTNEKLFF.

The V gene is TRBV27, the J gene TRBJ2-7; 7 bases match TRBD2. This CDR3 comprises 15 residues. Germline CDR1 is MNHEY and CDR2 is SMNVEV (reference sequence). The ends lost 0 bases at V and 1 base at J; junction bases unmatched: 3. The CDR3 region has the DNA TGTGCCAGCAGTTTATCGGGCGGGAGTTCCTACGAGCAGTACTTC. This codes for CASSLSGGSSYEQYF.

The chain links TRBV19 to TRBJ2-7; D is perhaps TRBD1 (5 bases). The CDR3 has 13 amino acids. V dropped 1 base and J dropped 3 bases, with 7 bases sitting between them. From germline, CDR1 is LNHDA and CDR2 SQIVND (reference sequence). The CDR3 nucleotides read TGTGCCAGTAGTATAGCCGACAGCTACGAGCAGTACTTC. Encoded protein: CASSIADSYEQYF.

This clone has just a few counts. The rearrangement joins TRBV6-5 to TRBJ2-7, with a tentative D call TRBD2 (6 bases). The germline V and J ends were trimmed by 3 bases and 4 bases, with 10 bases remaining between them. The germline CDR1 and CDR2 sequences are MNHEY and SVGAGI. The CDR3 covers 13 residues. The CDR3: CASSYGGVYEQYF. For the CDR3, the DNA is TGTGCCAGCAGTTATGGAGGGGTGTACGAGCAGTACTTC.

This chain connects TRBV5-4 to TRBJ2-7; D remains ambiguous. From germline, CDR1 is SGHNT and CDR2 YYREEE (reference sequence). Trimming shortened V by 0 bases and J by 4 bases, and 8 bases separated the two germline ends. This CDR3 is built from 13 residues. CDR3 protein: CASSLGTTYEQYF. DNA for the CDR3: TGTGCCAGCAGCTTGGGCACGACATACGAGCAGTACTTC.

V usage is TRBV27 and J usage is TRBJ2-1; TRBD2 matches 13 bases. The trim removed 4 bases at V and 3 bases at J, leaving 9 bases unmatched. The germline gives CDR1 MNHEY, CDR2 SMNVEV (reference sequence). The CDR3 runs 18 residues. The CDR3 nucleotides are TGTGCCAGCAGTTCCGGACTAGCGGGAGTTGACCTCTACAATGAGCAGTTCTTC. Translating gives CASSSGLAGVDLYNEQFF.

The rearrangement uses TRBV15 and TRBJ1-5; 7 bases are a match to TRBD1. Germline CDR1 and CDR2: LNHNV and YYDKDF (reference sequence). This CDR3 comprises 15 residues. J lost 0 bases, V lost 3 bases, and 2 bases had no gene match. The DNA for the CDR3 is TGTGCCACCAGCAGGGGACAGAGTAGCAATCAGCCCCAGCATTTT. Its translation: CATSRGQSSNQPQHF.

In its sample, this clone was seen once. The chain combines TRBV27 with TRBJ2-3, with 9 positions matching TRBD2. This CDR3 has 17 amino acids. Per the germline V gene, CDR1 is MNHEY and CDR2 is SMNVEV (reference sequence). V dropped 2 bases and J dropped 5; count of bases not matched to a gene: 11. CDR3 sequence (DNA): TGTGCCAGCAGTTTAAGGTTCCAGCGGGGGGTGGGAGATACGCAGTATTTT. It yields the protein CASSLRFQRGVGDTQYF.

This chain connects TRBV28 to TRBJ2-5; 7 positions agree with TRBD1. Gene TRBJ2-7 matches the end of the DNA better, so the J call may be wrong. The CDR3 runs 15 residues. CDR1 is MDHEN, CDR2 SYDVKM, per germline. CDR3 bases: TGTGCCAGCAGTTTCCGGGACAGACCCCCGCTCGAGCAGTACTTC. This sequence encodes CASSFRDRPPLEQYF.

CDR3 DNA sequence: TGTGCCAGTAGTATAGGGACAGATTATAGCAATCAGCCCCAGCATTTT. Translated: CASSIGTDYSNQPQHF. This rearrangement joins TRBV19 to TRBJ1-5; possibly TRBD1 for D (6 bases). V lost 1 base and J lost 0, with 10 bases in between. The CDR3 totals 16 residues. Germline loops: CDR1 LNHDA, CDR2 SQIVND (reference sequence).

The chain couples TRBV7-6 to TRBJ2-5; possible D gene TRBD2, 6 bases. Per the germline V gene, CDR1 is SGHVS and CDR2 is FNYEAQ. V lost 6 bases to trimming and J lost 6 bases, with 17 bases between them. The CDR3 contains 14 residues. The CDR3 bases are TGTGCCAGCAGTTCTAGCGATATGGAGCAGACCCAGTACTTC. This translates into CASSSSDMEQTQYF.

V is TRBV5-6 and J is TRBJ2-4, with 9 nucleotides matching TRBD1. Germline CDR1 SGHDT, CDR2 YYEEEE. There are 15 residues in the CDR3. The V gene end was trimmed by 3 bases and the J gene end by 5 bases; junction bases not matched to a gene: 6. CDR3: CASSSPGQGQNIQYF. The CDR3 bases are TGTGCCAGCAGCTCGCCGGGACAGGGCCAAAACATTCAGTACTTC.

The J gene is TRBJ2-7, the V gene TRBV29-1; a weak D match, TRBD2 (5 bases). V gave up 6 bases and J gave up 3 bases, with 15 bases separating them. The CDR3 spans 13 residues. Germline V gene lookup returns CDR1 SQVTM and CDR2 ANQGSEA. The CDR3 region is CSVEDRGSYEQYF. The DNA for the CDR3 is TGCAGCGTGGAGGATCGTGGGAGCTACGAGCAGTACTTC.

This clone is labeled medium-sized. The CDR3: CASSQETSGNYNEQFF. CDR3 bases: TGCGCCAGCAGCCAAGAAACTAGCGGCAACTACAATGAGCAGTTCTTC. The chain combines TRBV4-3 with TRBJ2-1; the match to TRBD2 covers 8 bases. The CDR3 length is 16 residues. Per germline, CDR1 LGHNA and CDR2 YSLEER. The junction had 4 bases not matched to a gene; V was cut back by 0 bases and J by 3 bases.

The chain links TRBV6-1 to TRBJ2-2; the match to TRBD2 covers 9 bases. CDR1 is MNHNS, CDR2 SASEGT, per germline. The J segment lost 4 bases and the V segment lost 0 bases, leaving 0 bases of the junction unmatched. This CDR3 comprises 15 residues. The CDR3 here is CASSEASGSTGELFF. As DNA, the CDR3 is TGTGCCAGCAGTGAAGCTAGCGGGAGCACCGGGGAGCTGTTTTTT.

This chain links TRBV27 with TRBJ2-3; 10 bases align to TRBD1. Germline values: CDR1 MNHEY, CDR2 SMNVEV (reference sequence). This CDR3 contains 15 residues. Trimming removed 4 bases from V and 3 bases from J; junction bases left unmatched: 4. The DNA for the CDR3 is TGTGCCAGCAGTTCCTGGGACAGGGGAACAGATACGCAGTATTTT. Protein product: CASSSWDRGTDTQYF.

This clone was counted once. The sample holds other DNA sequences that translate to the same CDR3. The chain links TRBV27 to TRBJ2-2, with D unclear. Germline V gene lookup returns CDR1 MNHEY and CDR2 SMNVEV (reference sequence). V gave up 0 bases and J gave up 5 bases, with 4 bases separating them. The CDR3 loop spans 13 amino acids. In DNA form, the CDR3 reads TGTGCCAGCAGTTTATCCGGGACCGGGGAGCTGTTTTTT. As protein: CASSLSGTGELFF.

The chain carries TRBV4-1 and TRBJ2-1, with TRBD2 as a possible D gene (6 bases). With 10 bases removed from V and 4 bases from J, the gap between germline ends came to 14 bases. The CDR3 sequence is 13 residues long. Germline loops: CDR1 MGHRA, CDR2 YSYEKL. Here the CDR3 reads CATSSGRYNEQFF. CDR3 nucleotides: TGCGCCACTTCGTCGGGGAGGTACAATGAGCAGTTCTTC.

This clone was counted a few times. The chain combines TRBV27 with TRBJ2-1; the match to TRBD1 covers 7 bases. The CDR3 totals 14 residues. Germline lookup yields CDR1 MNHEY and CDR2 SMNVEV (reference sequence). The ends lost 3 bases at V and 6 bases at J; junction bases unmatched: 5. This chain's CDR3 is CASSLKTGINEQFF. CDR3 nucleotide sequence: TGTGCCAGCAGTTTGAAGACAGGGATCAATGAGCAGTTCTTC.

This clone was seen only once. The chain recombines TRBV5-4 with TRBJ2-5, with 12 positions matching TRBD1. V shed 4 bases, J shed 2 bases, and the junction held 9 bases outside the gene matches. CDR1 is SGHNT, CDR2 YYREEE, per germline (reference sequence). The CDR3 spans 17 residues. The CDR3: CASSLTGQGAIQETQYF. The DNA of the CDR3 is TGTGCCAGCAGCCTGACGGGACAGGGGGCGATTCAAGAGACCCAGTACTTC.

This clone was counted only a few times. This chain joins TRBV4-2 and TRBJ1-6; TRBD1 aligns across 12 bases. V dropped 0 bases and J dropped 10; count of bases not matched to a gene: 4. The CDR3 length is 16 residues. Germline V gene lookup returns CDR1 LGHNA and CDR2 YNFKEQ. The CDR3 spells CASSQDLGTGGSPLHF. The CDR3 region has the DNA TGTGCCAGCAGCCAAGATTTGGGGACAGGGGGCTCACCCCTCCACTTT.

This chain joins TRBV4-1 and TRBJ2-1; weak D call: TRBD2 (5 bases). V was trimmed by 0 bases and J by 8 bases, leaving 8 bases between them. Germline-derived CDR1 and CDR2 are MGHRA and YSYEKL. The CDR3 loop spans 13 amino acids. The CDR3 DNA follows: TGCGCCAGCAGCCAAGATCCCGGGGATGAGCAGTTCTTC. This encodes CASSQDPGDEQFF.

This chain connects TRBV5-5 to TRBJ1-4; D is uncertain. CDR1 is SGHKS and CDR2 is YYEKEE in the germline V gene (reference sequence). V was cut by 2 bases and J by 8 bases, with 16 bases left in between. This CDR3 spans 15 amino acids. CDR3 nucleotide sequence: TGTGCCAGCAGCTTCCTTGGGTCCCGGGCCGAAAAACTGTTTTTT. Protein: CASSFLGSRAEKLFF.

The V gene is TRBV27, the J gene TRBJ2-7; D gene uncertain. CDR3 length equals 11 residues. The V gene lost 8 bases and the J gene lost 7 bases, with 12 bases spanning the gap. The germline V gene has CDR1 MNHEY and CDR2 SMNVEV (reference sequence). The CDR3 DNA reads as TGTGCCAGCGGCCTTGCGGAGGAGCAGTACTTC. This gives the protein CASGLAEEQYF.

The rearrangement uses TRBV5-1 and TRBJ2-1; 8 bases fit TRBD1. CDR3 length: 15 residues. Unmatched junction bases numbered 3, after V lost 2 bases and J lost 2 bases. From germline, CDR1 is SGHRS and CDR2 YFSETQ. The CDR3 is CASSFGDRTYNEQFF. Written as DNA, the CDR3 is TGCGCCAGCAGCTTCGGGGACAGGACCTACAATGAGCAGTTCTTC.